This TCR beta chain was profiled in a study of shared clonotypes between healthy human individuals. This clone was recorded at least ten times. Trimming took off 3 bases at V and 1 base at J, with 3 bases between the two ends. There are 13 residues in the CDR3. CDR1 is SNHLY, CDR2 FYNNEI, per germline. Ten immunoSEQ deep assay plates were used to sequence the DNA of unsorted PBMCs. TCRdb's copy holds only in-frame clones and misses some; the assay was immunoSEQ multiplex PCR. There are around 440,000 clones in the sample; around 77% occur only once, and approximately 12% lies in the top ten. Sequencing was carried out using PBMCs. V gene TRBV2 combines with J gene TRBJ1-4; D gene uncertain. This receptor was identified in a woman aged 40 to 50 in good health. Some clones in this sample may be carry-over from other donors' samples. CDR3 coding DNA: TGTGCCAGCAGTGACAGAACTAATGAAAAACTGTTTTTT. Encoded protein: CASSDRTNEKLFF.